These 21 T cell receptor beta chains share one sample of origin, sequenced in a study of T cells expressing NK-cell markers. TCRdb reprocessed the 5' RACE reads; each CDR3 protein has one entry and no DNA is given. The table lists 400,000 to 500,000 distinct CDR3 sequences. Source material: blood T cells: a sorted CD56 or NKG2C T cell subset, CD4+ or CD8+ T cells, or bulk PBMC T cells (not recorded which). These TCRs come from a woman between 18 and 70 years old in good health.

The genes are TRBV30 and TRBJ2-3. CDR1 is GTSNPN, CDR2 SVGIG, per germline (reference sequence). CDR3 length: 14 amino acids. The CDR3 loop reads CAWSYTGSTDTQYF.

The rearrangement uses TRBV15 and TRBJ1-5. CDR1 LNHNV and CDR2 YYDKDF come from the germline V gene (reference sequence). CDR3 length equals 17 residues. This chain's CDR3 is CATSRDLGPYSNQPQHF. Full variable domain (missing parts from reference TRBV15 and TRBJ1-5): DAMVIQNPRYQVTQFGKPVTLSCSQTLNHNVMYWYQQKSSQAPKLLFHYYDKDFNNEADTPDNFQSRRPNTSFCFLDIRSPGLGDTAMYLCATSRDLGPYSNQPQHFGDGTRLSIL.

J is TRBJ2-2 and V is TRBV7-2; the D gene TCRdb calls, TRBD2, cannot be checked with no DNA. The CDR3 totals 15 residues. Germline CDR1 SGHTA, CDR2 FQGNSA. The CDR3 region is CASSLQASLTGELFF. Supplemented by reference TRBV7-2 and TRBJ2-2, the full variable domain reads GAGVSQSPSNKVTEKGKDVELRCDPISGHTALYWYRQSLGQGLEFLIYFQGNSAPDKSGLPSDRFSAERTGGSVSTLTIQRTQQEDSAVYLCASSLQASLTGELFFGEGSRLTVL.

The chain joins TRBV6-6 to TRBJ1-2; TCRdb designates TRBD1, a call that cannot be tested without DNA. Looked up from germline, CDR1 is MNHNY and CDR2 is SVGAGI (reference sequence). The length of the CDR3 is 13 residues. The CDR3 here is CASSYPQGGGYTF.

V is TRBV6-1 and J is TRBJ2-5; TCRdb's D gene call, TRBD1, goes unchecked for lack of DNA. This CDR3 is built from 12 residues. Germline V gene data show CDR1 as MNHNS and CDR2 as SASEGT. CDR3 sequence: CASTRTQETQYF.

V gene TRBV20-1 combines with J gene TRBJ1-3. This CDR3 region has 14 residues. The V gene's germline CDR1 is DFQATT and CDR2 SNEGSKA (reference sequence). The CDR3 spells CSARDGGAGNTIYF.

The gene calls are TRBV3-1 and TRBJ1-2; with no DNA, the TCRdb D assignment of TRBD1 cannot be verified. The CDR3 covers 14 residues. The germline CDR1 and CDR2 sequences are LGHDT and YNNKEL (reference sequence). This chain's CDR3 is CASSQGAGAEGYTF.

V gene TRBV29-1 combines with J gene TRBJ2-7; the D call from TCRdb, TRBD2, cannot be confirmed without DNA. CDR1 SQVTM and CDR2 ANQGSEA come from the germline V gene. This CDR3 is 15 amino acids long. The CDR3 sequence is CSVLGLPQSIDEQYF.

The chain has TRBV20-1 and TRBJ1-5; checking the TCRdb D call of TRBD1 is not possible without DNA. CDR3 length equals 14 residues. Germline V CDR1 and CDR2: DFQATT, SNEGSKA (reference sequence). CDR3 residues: CSARVGGTNQPQHF.

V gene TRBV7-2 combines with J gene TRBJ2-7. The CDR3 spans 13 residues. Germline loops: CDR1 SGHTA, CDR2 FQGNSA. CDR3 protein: CASSSSPPYEQYF.

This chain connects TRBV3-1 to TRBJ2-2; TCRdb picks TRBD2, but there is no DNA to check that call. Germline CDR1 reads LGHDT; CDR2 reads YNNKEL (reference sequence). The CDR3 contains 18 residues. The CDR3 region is CASSRGLAGTDYTGELFF.

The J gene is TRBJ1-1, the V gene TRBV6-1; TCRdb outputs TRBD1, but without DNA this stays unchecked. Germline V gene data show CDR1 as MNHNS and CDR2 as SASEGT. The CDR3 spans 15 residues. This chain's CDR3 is CASSVQGARNTEAFF.

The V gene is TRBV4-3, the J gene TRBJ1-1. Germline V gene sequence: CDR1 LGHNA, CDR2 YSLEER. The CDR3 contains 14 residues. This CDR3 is CASSPERWRTEAFF.

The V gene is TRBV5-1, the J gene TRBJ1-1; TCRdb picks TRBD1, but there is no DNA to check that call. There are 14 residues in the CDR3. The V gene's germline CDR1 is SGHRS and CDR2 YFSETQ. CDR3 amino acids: CASSSDRGRLGAFF.

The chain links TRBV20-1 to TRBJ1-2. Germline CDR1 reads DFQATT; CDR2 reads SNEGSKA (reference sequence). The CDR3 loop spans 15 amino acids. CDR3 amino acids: CSAYSGGGQDYGYTF.

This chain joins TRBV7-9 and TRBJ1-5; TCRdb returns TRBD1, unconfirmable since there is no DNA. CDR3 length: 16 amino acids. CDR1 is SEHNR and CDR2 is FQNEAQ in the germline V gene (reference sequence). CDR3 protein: CASSLWPGTNNQPQHF. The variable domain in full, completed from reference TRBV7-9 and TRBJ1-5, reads DTGVSQNPRHKITKRGQNVTFRCDPISEHNRLYWYRQTLGQGPEFLTYFQNEAQLEKSRLLSDRFSAERPKGSFSTLEIQRTEQGDSAMYLCASSLWPGTNNQPQHFGDGTRLSIL.

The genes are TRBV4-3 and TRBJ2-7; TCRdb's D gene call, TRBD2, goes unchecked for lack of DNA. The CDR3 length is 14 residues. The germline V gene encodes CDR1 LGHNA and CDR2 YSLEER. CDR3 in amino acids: CASKVREGPYEQYF.

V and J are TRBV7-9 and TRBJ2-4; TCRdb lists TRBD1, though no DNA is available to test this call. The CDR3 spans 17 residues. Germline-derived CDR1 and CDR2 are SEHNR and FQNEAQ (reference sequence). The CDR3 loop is CASSPRWGGTEINIQYF.

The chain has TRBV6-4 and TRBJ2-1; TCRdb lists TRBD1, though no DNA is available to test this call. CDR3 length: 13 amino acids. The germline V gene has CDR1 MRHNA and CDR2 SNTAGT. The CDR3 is CASSERGATEQFF.

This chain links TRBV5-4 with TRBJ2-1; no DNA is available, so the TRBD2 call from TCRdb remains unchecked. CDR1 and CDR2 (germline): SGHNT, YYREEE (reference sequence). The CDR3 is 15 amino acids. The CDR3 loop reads CASTIAGGTNNEQFF.

CDR3: CSVEGGARGELFF. The chain uses TRBV29-1 and TRBJ2-2; TCRdb proposes TRBD1, but this gene call is untestable without DNA. The CDR3 has 13 residues. Germline assignment: CDR1 SQVTM and CDR2 ANQGSEA.